This T cell receptor beta chain was identified during a study of blood T cell repertoires in COVID-19. As for the study in general: PBMCs, B-cell-depleted T cells, or T cells were the source of the cDNA or gDNA that made up the material.

The CDR3 consists of 13 residues. V lost 4 bases to trimming and J lost 4 bases, with 8 bases between them. CDR1 is LNHDA, CDR2 SQIVND, per germline (reference sequence). Sequenced by immunoSEQ multiplex PCR; TCRdb stores in-frame clones only, minus some. In the table there are about 31,000 clones, about 90% of which are singletons. This receptor was obtained from a human donor in a cohort sampled during active COVID-19. The chain joins TRBV19 to TRBJ1-3; the D gene is possibly TRBD1 (5 bases). Sample: peripheral blood. The CDR3 loop is CASSTQGGNTIYF. CDR3 DNA: TGTGCCAGTAGTACCCAGGGAGGAAACACCATATATTTT.